One and the same sample provided the 32 T cell receptor beta chains below, sequenced in a study of blood T cell repertoires in COVID-19. The protocol was immunoSEQ multiplex PCR, while the TCRdb copy is restricted to in-frame clones and leaves out a portion. The repertoire consists of some 290,000 clones, with about 90% occurring once and the leading ten covering more than 0.85%. The specimen was peripheral blood. The source of these receptors is a woman aged 40 to 55 with COVID-19, enrolled during active disease.

The chain is built from TRBV5-5 and TRBJ1-4; D unresolved. V lost 6 bases to trimming and J lost 0 bases, with 9 bases between them. The CDR3 extends over 14 amino acids. Germline loops: CDR1 SGHKS, CDR2 YYEKEE (reference sequence). The CDR3 DNA reads TGTGCCAGCACCCTACTTGCAACTAATGAAAAACTGTTTTTT. Its translation is CASTLLATNEKLFF.

Only one count was recorded for this clone. The chain is built from TRBV20-1 and TRBJ2-1; no firm D call. From germline, CDR1 is DFQATT and CDR2 SNEGSKA (reference sequence). The CDR3 consists of 13 residues. V was clipped by 3 bases and J by 1 base, with 7 bases between them. The CDR3 loop reads CSASPSSYNEQFF. The CDR3 bases are TGCAGTGCTAGTCCTAGTTCCTACAATGAGCAGTTCTTC.

The V and J genes are TRBV27 and TRBJ2-7, with 10 bases fitting TRBD2. V lost 7 bases and J lost 4; bases outside the gene matches: 10. The CDR3 is 15 residues long. CDR1 and CDR2 (germline): MNHEY, SMNVEV (reference sequence). For the CDR3, the DNA is TGTGCCAGCAAACTGACGGGACTAGCGCAATACGAGCAGTACTTC. Amino acids: CASKLTGLAQYEQYF.

This chain connects TRBV5-6 to TRBJ1-6; no reliable D call. Deletions cut 1 base from V and 7 bases from J, with 6 bases between. The CDR3 loop spans 13 amino acids. Germline CDR1 is SGHDT and CDR2 is YYEEEE. The CDR3 reads CASSLSRNSPLHF. Here the CDR3 DNA reads TGTGCCAGCAGCTTGAGCCGAAATTCACCCCTCCACTTT.

The chain recombines TRBV19 with TRBJ1-6; weak D call: TRBD1 (5 bases). The CDR3 totals 14 residues. V was trimmed by 6 bases and J by 16 bases, leaving 22 bases between them. Looked up from germline, CDR1 is LNHDA and CDR2 is SQIVND (reference sequence). For the CDR3, the DNA is TGTGCCAGTAGCGACAGTTCGAGGAAGGGGTCTCTCCACTTT. Translation gives CASSDSSRKGSLHF.

The chain uses TRBV29-1 and TRBJ2-3, with 8 bases that match TRBD2. Trimming cost V 3 bases and J 4 bases; bases outside gene matches: 6. The CDR3 totals 14 residues. Germline-derived CDR1 and CDR2 are SQVTM and ANQGSEA. DNA for the CDR3: TGCAGCGTTGACAGCGGGAGTAGGGCAGATACGCAGTATTTT. It yields the protein CSVDSGSRADTQYF.

The chain employs TRBV20-1 and TRBJ2-1; TRBD2 is a possible D gene (6 bases). V shed 5 bases and J shed 15 bases, with 17 bases lying between them. Germline-derived CDR1 and CDR2 are DFQATT and SNEGSKA (reference sequence). CDR3 length: 11 residues. CDR3 in DNA: TGCAGTGCTTTCCGGGACTGGCTGTCGTTCTTC. As protein: CSAFRDWLSFF.

The V and J genes are TRBV4-3 and TRBJ1-6; the D is unclear. Germline CDR1 LGHNA, CDR2 YSLEER. Trimming took off 2 bases at V and 6 bases at J, with 8 bases between the two ends. The CDR3 length is 14 residues. The CDR3 coding sequence is TGCGCCAGCAGCCAACCCCGCGGTAATTCACCCCTCCACTTT. Its protein product is CASSQPRGNSPLHF.

The chain couples TRBV15 to TRBJ1-1; TRBD1 aligns across 8 bases. This CDR3 has 18 residues. Trimming at V came to 0 bases and at J to 7 bases, leaving 16 bases not matched to a gene. Per germline, CDR1 LNHNV and CDR2 YYDKDF (reference sequence). The CDR3 DNA is TGTGCCACCAGCAGAGATAGGAGACAGGGGATTGTAAGGTTTGAAGCTTTCTTT. Amino acid sequence: CATSRDRRQGIVRFEAFF.

This chain connects TRBV5-1 to TRBJ1-1; tentatively, D is TRBD1 (5 bases). V lost 4 bases to trimming and J lost 4 bases, with 20 bases between them. Germline assignment: CDR1 SGHRS and CDR2 YFSETQ. The CDR3 is made up of 16 amino acids. The CDR3 protein is CASSPGSGRGGTEAFF. Written as DNA, the CDR3 is TGCGCCAGCAGCCCAGGGTCGGGCAGAGGTGGCACTGAAGCTTTCTTT. Based on the CDR3 plus reference TRBV5-1 and TRBJ1-1, the full variable domain is KAGVTQTPRYLIKTRGQQVTLSCSPISGHRSVSWYQQTPGQGLQFLFEYFSETQRNKGNFPGRFSGRQFSNSRSEMNVSTLELGDSALYLCASSPGSGRGGTEAFFGQGTRLTVV.

V usage is TRBV18 and J usage is TRBJ1-5; tentative D call: TRBD1 (6 bases). The germline CDR1 and CDR2 sequences are KGHSH and LQKENI. The CDR3 totals 14 residues. Trimming took off 4 bases at V and 6 bases at J, with 13 bases between the two ends. CDR3 DNA: TGTGCCAGCTCACGCCAGGGGTCTGGTCAGCCCCAGCATTTT. Its translation: CASSRQGSGQPQHF.

This clone has a single count. This chain links TRBV9 with TRBJ2-1; 7 bases line up with TRBD2. With V trimmed by 1 base and J by 0 bases, 10 bases remained unmatched. The germline gives CDR1 SGDLS, CDR2 YYNGEE. The CDR3 extends over 18 amino acids. The CDR3 region is CASSVSTGGSPSYNEQFF. The CDR3 nucleotides are TGTGCCAGCAGCGTAAGTACGGGCGGGAGCCCCTCCTACAATGAGCAGTTCTTC.

This chain uses TRBV6-4 with TRBJ2-1; 7 bases line up with TRBD1. The V and J ends lost 5 bases and 6 bases, in that order; junction bases with no gene match: 10. Per the germline V gene, CDR1 is MRHNA and CDR2 is SNTAGT. The CDR3 totals 15 residues. CDR3 sequence reads: CASSPTGEGFNEQFF. The CDR3 DNA is TGTGCCAGCAGTCCTACAGGGGAAGGATTCAATGAGCAGTTCTTC.

CDR3 residues: CASSFDRGTGSNQPQHF. For the CDR3, the DNA is TGTGCCAGCAGTTTTGACAGGGGAACGGGGAGCAATCAGCCCCAGCATTTT. V and J are TRBV27 and TRBJ1-5; 8 positions agree with TRBD1. V gave up 3 bases and J gave up 1 base; unmatched junction bases: 8. The length of the CDR3 is 17 residues. Germline values: CDR1 MNHEY, CDR2 SMNVEV (reference sequence).

V usage is TRBV28 and J usage is TRBJ1-2, with TRBD1 matching over 7 bases. V lost 3 bases, J lost 8 bases, and 15 bases stayed unmatched. Germline V gives CDR1 MDHEN, CDR2 SYDVKM. This CDR3 is 16 amino acids long. This CDR3 reads CASSFQGTATSQGYTF. The CDR3 bases are TGTGCCAGCAGTTTTCAAGGGACAGCTACCTCTCAGGGCTACACCTTC.

This chain connects TRBV29-1 to TRBJ2-1, with D perhaps TRBD1 (6 bases). V gave up 4 bases and J gave up 7 bases, with 11 bases separating them. The CDR3 length is 12 residues. Germline CDR1 and CDR2: SQVTM and ANQGSEA. Here the CDR3 reads CSVASGVNEQFF. CDR3 sequence (DNA): TGCAGCGTTGCCTCAGGGGTTAATGAGCAGTTCTTC.

The J gene is TRBJ1-4, the V gene TRBV5-1, with 7 bases lining up with TRBD1. CDR3 length equals 16 residues. Germline lookup yields CDR1 SGHRS and CDR2 YFSETQ. The trim removed 9 bases at V and 3 bases at J, leaving 14 bases unmatched. In DNA form, the CDR3 reads TGCGCCACCGCGCTGGGACGGGACAGCGCTAATGAAAAACTGTTTTTT. This codes for CATALGRDSANEKLFF.

This clone appeared a single time. V gene TRBV28 combines with J gene TRBJ1-2; D gene unclear. Trimming took off 2 bases at V and 4 bases at J, with 14 bases between the two ends. Germline assignment: CDR1 MDHEN and CDR2 SYDVKM. The CDR3 length is 15 residues. The CDR3 loop reads CASSLTAEVFYGYTF. The CDR3 nucleotides are TGTGCCAGCAGTTTAACAGCGGAGGTGTTCTATGGCTACACCTTC.

V is TRBV5-1 and J is TRBJ2-1; a possible D gene is TRBD1 (6 bases). The CDR3 is 14 amino acids. Germline V gene sequence: CDR1 SGHRS, CDR2 YFSETQ. Trimming pared 1 base from V and 4 bases from J, leaving 9 bases between. CDR3 in DNA: TGCGCCAGCAGCTTGCAAGGGGGATACAATGAGCAGTTCTTC. Its protein is CASSLQGGYNEQFF.

This clone was counted only a few times. This chain uses TRBV3-1 (or the pseudogene TRBV3-2) with TRBJ1-6; no definite D call. The CDR3 spans 15 residues. The germline V gene has CDR1 LGHDT and CDR2 YNNKEL (reference sequence). Trimming took off 0 bases at V and 9 bases at J, with 12 bases between the two ends. The CDR3 sequence is CASSQEATGSSPLHF. As DNA, the CDR3 is TGTGCCAGCAGCCAAGAGGCGACGGGGTCTTCACCCCTCCACTTT.

The genes are TRBV6-2 or TRBV6-3 and TRBJ1-5; D may be TRBD1 (5 bases). The V gene lost 5 bases and the J gene lost 6 bases, with 14 bases spanning the gap. Germline V CDR1 and CDR2: MNHEY, SVGEGT. This CDR3 is built from 14 residues. As DNA, the CDR3 is TGTGCCAGCAGTCCGGGGGTATTCAGTCAGCCCCAGCATTTT. Translated: CASSPGVFSQPQHF.

V gene TRBV5-1 combines with J gene TRBJ1-3; D not certain. There are 15 residues in the CDR3. Germline-derived CDR1 and CDR2 are SGHRS and YFSETQ. V was pared by 4 bases and J by 2 bases, with 13 bases between. The CDR3 spells CASSRTGEPGNTIYF. The CDR3 nucleotides are TGCGCCAGCAGCCGGACCGGGGAGCCTGGAAACACCATATATTTT. Filled out from reference TRBV5-1 and TRBJ1-3, the complete variable domain reads KAGVTQTPRYLIKTRGQQVTLSCSPISGHRSVSWYQQTPGQGLQFLFEYFSETQRNKGNFPGRFSGRQFSNSRSEMNVSTLELGDSALYLCASSRTGEPGNTIYFGEGSWLTVV.

The rearrangement links TRBV2 to TRBJ2-6; TRBD1 matches 7 bases. J gave up 0 bases and V 6 bases, and 5 bases lay outside the gene matches. The CDR3 runs 16 residues. Germline assignment: CDR1 SNHLY and CDR2 FYNNEI. DNA of the CDR3: TGTGCCAGCAGATCGGGACAGAACTCTGGGGCCAACGTCCTGACTTTC. Protein product: CASRSGQNSGANVLTF.

J is TRBJ1-5 and V is TRBV19, with 9 nucleotides matching TRBD1. V lost 5 bases to trimming and J lost 6 bases; unmatched junction nucleotides: 5. The CDR3 spans 14 residues. CDR1 is LNHDA, CDR2 SQIVND, per germline (reference sequence). The CDR3 protein is CASSRQGVIQPQHF. DNA of the CDR3: TGTGCCAGTAGTCGACAGGGGGTTATTCAGCCCCAGCATTTT.

The chain has TRBV28 and TRBJ1-2; the match to TRBD1 covers 10 bases. Trimming at V came to 5 bases and at J to 7 bases, leaving 10 bases not matched to a gene. The CDR3 has 15 residues. The germline V gene encodes CDR1 MDHEN and CDR2 SYDVKM. The CDR3 DNA reads as TGTGCCAGCAGTCAATCCCGGGACAGGGGTCCTGGCTACACCTTC. Translation: CASSQSRDRGPGYTF.

Regarding this clone: Other nucleotide sequences from this sample produce the same CDR3. The V gene is TRBV19, the J gene TRBJ2-2; no clear D. V was shortened by 3 bases and J by 1 base, with 6 bases between the two germline ends. This CDR3 is 14 amino acids long. Germline CDR1 reads LNHDA; CDR2 reads SQIVND (reference sequence). The CDR3 bases are TGTGCCAGTAGTATCTCAGGGAACACCGGGGAGCTGTTTTTT. Its translation: CASSISGNTGELFF.

This chain connects TRBV20-1 to TRBJ2-1; a weak D match, TRBD1 (5 bases). Germline loops: CDR1 DFQATT, CDR2 SNEGSKA (reference sequence). Trimming pared 5 bases from V and 6 bases from J, leaving 8 bases between. This CDR3 is 11 amino acids long. The CDR3 bases are TGCAGTGCTTATCAGGGCAATGAGCAGTTCTTC. Amino acid sequence: CSAYQGNEQFF.

The genes are TRBV7-3 and TRBJ1-6; maybe TRBD1 (5 bases). Germline V gene data show CDR1 as SGHTA and CDR2 as FQGTGA. The CDR3 spans 13 residues. V dropped 5 bases and J dropped 7 bases, with 9 bases sitting between them. This CDR3 is CASSAGWNSPLHF. In DNA, the CDR3 is TGTGCCAGCAGCGCAGGGTGGAATTCACCCCTCCACTTT. The entire variable domain, with the rest obtained from reference TRBV7-3 and TRBJ1-6, is as follows: GAGVSQTPSNKVTEKGKYVELRCDPISGHTALYWYRQSLGQGPEFLIYFQGTGAADDSGLPNDRFFAVRPEGSVSTLKIQRTERGDSAVYLCASSAGWNSPLHFGNGTRLTVT.

This chain uses TRBV5-6 with TRBJ1-2, with unresolved D. This CDR3 is 13 amino acids long. Trimming pared 4 bases from V and 12 bases from J, leaving 19 bases between. Germline CDR1 is SGHDT and CDR2 is YYEEEE. The CDR3 loop is CASSPSPVQEDTF. The CDR3, as DNA: TGTGCCAGCAGCCCGAGTCCTGTCCAGGAGGACACCTTC.

This clone was recorded once. V gene TRBV7-2 combines with J gene TRBJ2-7, with D possibly matching TRBD1 (5 bases). Trimming pared 2 bases from V and 6 bases from J, leaving 11 bases between. Germline V lookup: CDR1 SGHTA, CDR2 FQGNSA. The CDR3 consists of 13 residues. CDR3 sequence reads: CASSLIRASEQYF. Written as DNA, the CDR3 is TGTGCCAGCAGCTTAATCAGGGCCTCCGAGCAGTACTTC.

The chain employs TRBV5-1 and TRBJ1-2, with D tentatively TRBD1 (5 bases). V was clipped by 4 bases and J by 2 bases, with 12 bases between them. Germline V gene sequence: CDR1 SGHRS, CDR2 YFSETQ. This CDR3 spans 14 amino acids. CDR3 loop: CASSPAGENYGYTF. The DNA of the CDR3 is TGCGCCAGCAGCCCCGCGGGGGAAAACTATGGCTACACCTTC.

Concerning this clone itself: Other DNA sequences in this specimen translate into the identical CDR3. The chain carries TRBV7-2 and TRBJ1-2; D unresolved. Looked up from germline, CDR1 is SGHTA and CDR2 is FQGNSA. The length of the CDR3 is 12 residues. V shed 5 bases and J shed 5 bases, with 9 bases lying between them. In DNA, the CDR3 is TGTGCCAGCAGCCAAACGGGGTATGGCTACACCTTC. It specifies CASSQTGYGYTF.